This TCR beta chain emerged from a study of T cells in Graves' hyperthyroidism and ophthalmopathy. The source material, RNA transcripts, was used to amplify TCR beta CDR3 regions. The HTBI primer set was used in a first-round RT-PCR of the TCR CDR3. TCRdb passed the multiplex PCR reads through MiXCR, listing each CDR3 protein once. The sample records about 550,000 distinct CDR3 sequences, 20% being singletons. V was cut by 8 bases and J by 8 bases, with 15 bases left in between. Germline CDR1 DFQATT, CDR2 SNEGSKA (reference sequence). The CDR3 contains 11 residues. Patients were aged 18 to 65, had disease duration under 2 months, and had newly diagnosed hyperthyroidism. Extraction of PBMCs used more than 8.5 ml of fresh peripheral blood.

The TCR comes from a young man with Graves' hyperthyroidism. The gene calls are TRBV20-1 and TRBJ1-2, with D possibly being TRBD1 (6 bases). Input material: blood. CDR3 sequence: CSQPGGNGYTF. The CDR3 nucleotides are TGCAGTCAGCCTGGGGGCAACGGCTACACCTTC.